The following is a T cell receptor (beta chain) sequence with its context. Its antigen is not identified. The data originate from a study of vaccination and CD4 T cells after COVID-19. The treatment is: roughly 11-day PBMC culture with coronavirus spike peptide pools or control peptides (ViraFEST assay). CD4+ T-cell collection from the unexposed donor predated the COVID-19 pandemic (2011-2018). Sequenced with the Oncomine TCR Beta short-read assay was DNA taken from cultured CD4+ T cells. TCRdb re-analysed the PCR reads in MiXCR, keeping a single row per CDR3 protein. The profile covers 7,000 to 9,000 distinct CDR3 sequences, with about 40% appearing a single time and over 25% taken by the ten largest. Material: CD4+ T cells from blood, cultured in vitro. This TCR came from a human donor in good health.

The CDR3 reads CARRQGSVGTGELFF. The CDR3 DNA sequence: TGTGCCCGCCGACAGGGATCCGTGGGCACCGGGGAGCTGTTTTTT. This rearrangement joins TRBV30 to TRBJ2-2, with TRBD1 matching 7 bases. The germline V gene encodes CDR1 GTSNPN and CDR2 SVGIG (reference sequence). V gave up 8 bases and J gave up 4 bases; unmatched junction bases: 13. CDR3 size: 15 residues.